Sequencing of this TCR beta chain was carried out in a study of OX40 agonist ivuxolimab in advanced cancers. Notes on the study in general: CD8+ T cells were the subset that, on average, had more expanded clones than CD4+.

Sequencing used immunoSEQ multiplex PCR; TCRdb keeps in-frame clones, though not all of them. This sample carries tens of thousands of clones, just over 85% of them seen once, and the ten largest clones take roughly 1.2%. As to this clone: Its specificity is not known.

Trimming shortened V by 0 bases and J by 6 bases, and 4 bases separated the two germline ends. Germline assignment: CDR1 SGHRS and CDR2 YFSETQ. The CDR3 is made up of 13 amino acids. This chain uses TRBV5-1 with TRBJ1-6; D not certain. The sample here was CD4+ or CD8+ T cells sorted from blood, taken in a trial of the OX40 agonist ivuxolimab. The source is an adult with an advanced solid tumor such as melanoma, head and neck, liver or kidney cancer. CDR3 nucleotides: TGCGCCAGCAGCTTGGAGCCTAATTCACCCCTCCACTTT. Translating it yields CASSLEPNSPLHF.